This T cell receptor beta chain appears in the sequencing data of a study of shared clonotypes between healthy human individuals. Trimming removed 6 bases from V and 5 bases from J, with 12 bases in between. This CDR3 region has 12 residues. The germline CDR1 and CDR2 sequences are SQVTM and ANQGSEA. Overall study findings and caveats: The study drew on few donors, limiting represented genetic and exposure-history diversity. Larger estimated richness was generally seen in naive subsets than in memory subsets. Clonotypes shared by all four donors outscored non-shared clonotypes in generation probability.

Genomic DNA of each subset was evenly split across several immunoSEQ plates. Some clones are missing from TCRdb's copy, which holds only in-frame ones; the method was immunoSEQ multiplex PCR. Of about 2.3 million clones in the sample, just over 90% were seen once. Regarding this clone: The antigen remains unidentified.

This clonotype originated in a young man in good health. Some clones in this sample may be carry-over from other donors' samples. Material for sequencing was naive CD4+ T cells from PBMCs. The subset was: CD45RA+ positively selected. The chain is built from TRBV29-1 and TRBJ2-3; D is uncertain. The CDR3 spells CSVRPPIDTQYF. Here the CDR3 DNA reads TGCAGCGTCCGTCCCCCAATAGATACGCAGTATTTT.